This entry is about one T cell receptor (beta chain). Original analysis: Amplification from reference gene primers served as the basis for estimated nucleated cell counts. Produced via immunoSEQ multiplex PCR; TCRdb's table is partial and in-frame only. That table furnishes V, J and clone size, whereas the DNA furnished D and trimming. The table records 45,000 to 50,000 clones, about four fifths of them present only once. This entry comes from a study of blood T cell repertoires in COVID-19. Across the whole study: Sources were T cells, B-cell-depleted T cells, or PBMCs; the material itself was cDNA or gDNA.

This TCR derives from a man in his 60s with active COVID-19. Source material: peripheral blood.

CDR3 in amino acids: CASSEALSDRAYEQYF. DNA for the CDR3: TGTGCCAGCAGTGAAGCGCTCTCAGACAGGGCCTACGAGCAGTACTTC. The V and J genes are TRBV6-1 and TRBJ2-7; TRBD1 aligns across 7 bases. V was pared by 0 bases and J by 2 bases, with 7 bases of the junction left unmatched. Germline-derived CDR1 and CDR2 are MNHNS and SASEGT. The length of the CDR3 is 16 residues.